Here is one TCR beta chain with its context. This clonotype was seen ten or more times. What antigen it recognizes has not been identified. No qualities accompany the bases; no much larger clone lies one base away. The data originate from a study of Graves' ophthalmopathy and Graves' hyperthyroidism (dated by TCRdb to between 2018 and 2020). Study-level background: Peripheral blood was collected before any treatment was given, at the time of initial diagnosis. TCR beta repertoire signatures were used to distinguish Graves' ophthalmopathy from Graves' hyperthyroidism and to predict progression to ophthalmopathy. In total, 135 blood samples were TCR-sequenced: roughly 45 ophthalmopathy, roughly 77 hyperthyroidism and some 17 hyperthyroidism-to-ophthalmopathy patients. To explore V-J signatures distinguishing ophthalmopathy from hyperthyroidism, a discovery set of 100 patients (43 ophthalmopathy, some 55 stable hyperthyroidism) was enrolled. For independent validation, a separate cohort was made up of some 18 hyperthyroidism patients plus 17 patients who later progressed from hyperthyroidism to ophthalmopathy. T-cell repertoires of thyroid tissue and blood were compared in 5 or 6 hyperthyroidism patients. Following sample collection, hyperthyroidism patients were given methimazole at a starting dose of 30 mg daily, and ophthalmopathy patients were given high-dose intravenous methylprednisolone.

A patient counted as having stable hyperthyroidism if there was no progression to ophthalmopathy within 18 months of follow-up. Patients with hyperthyroidism were aged 18 to 65 years, had been newly diagnosed, and had a disease duration of less than 2 months. Anyone with other autoimmune diseases, uncontrolled infections, pregnancy or lactation was excluded from the study. Diagnosis was based on clinical symptoms, serum thyroxine, TRAb, thyroid ultrasound and orbital computed tomography. Ficoll-Paque density gradient centrifugation was used to isolate PBMCs from around 10 ml of fresh peripheral blood. Trizol reagent was used to extract the total RNA, and its quality was then checked on an Agilent 2100 Bioanalyzer. Results the study describes overall, beyond this receptor: No statistical method was used to predetermine the sample size, and group allocation was not hidden from the investigators. In validation, the model predicted ophthalmopathy progression with about 70% sensitivity and roughly 78% specificity; around twelve predicted patients were CT-confirmed with GO in a median of about 6.2 months. Most of the expanded thyroid clonotypes with a frequency above 0.001 were also detected in blood, and it was suggested that the thyroid immune response may be reflected by blood repertoires. In cross-validation, the 13-signature model distinguished ophthalmopathy from stable hyperthyroidism with approximately 85% sensitivity and around 81% specificity, and in the test set the corresponding values were roughly 80% and 76%.

For repertoire sequencing, the TCR beta CDR3 regions were amplified from RNA transcripts. A first-round RT-PCR used HTBI primers with the Qiagen OneStep RT-PCR kit, followed by a second-round multiplex PCR, size selection and purification. Libraries were sequenced paired-end with 100 bp reads on an Illumina HiSeq2000. As for how the authors treated the data: SOAPnuke was used to process the reads, throwing out any read that had adapters, had uncalled bases, had a mean Phred below 15, or lacked an exact constant-primer or identifier match. High-quality paired reads were merged with COPE v1.2.5. Unique nucleotide sequences were defined as clonotypes and aligned to IMGT TRB V, D and J references using MiTCR v1.1. The analysis was limited to V-J combinations with a frequency above 0.0001, which together covered 98% to 99.2% of repertoires. For each V-J combination, a TCR clonal expansion and chaos score was defined as the ratio of F50 clonal expansion to chaos observed in the TCRdist matrix. Welch's t-statistics and random forest were used to reduce the features to some 13 V-J combinations, which were then used as input to a naive Bayes classifier. The similarity between thyroid and blood repertoires was quantified using the Morisita-Horn index. TCRdb reprocessing: public reads trimmed at Q25 with fastp, clones called with MiXCR, in-frame beta chains kept. Each entry is one CDR3 protein sequence, shown with its most common DNA and genes. TCRdb's processing, not the authors', yielded these V and J calls. The sample table contains more than 300,000 distinct CDR3 sequences; only one count was recorded for approximately 17% of them. The ten largest clones capture 2.4% of the sample.

The germline V gene (reference sequence) sets CDR1 to DFQATT and CDR2 to SNEGSKA. Measured from the cysteine to the phenylalanine, the CDR3 is 13 residues long. The DNA shown is the 39-base CDR3, in frame from base 1. Ends trimmed: V by 1 base, J by 1 base; bases unmatched to a gene: 0. Recombination connected TRBV20-1 to TRBJ2-5; 7 middle bases align to TRBD1. The sequence was obtained from an adult woman with stable Graves' hyperthyroidism. The material sequenced was peripheral blood. The CDR3 is CSARGQGQETQYF. The DNA is as follows: TGCAGTGCTAGAGGACAGGGCCAAGAGACCCAGTACTTC.